This TCR beta chain originates from a study of T cell repertoires in cytomegalovirus infection. In TCRdb, the reads were re-called with MiXCR into one record per CDR3 protein. Among around 530,000 distinct CDR3 sequences listed, approximately 26% were seen once. The CDR3 is 12 amino acids. Per the germline V gene, CDR1 is SGHDT and CDR2 is YYEEEE. V was pared by 6 bases and J by 6 bases, with 12 bases between. The count of this clonotype is one. The sequenced sample was PBMCs. V usage is TRBV5-6 and J usage is TRBJ1-2; maybe TRBD1 (6 bases). The TCR comes from a human donor in good health (CMV status not recorded). Some clones in this sample may be carry-over from other donors' samples. The CDR3 sequence is CASTFYRDGYTF. DNA of the CDR3: TGTGCCAGCACCTTTTACAGGGATGGCTACACCTTC. The full variable domain, its missing parts supplied by reference TRBV5-6 and TRBJ1-2, is DAGVTQSPTHLIKTRGQQVTLRCSPKSGHDTVSWYQQALGQGPQFIFQYYEEEERQRGNFPDRFSGHQFPNYSSELNVNALLLGDSALYLCASTFYRDGYTFGSGTRLTVV.